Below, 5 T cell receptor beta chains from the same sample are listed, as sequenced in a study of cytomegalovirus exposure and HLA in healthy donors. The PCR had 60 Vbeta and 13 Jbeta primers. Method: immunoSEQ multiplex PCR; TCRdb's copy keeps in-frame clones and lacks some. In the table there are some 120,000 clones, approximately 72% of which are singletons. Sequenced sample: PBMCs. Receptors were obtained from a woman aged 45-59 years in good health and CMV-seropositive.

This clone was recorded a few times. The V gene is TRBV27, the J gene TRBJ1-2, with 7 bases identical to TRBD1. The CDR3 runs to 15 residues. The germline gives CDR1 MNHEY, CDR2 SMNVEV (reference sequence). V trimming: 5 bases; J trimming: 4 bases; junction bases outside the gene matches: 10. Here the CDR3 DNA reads TGTGCCAGCAGTCAAGCCCGGACAGGATCCTATGGCTACACCTTC. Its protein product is CASSQARTGSYGYTF.

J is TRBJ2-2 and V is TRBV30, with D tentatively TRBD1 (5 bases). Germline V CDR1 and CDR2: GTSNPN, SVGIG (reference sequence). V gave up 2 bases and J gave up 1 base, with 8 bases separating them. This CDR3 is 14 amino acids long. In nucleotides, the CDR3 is TGTGCCTGGAGTAAAGGGGAGAACACCGGGGAGCTGTTTTTT. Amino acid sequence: CAWSKGENTGELFF. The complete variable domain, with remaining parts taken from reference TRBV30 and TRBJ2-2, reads SQTIHQWPATLVQPVGSPLSLECTVEGTSNPNLYWYRQAAGRGLQLLFYSVGIGQISSEVPQNLSASRPQDRQFILSSKKLLLSDSGFYLCAWSKGENTGELFFGEGSRLTVL.

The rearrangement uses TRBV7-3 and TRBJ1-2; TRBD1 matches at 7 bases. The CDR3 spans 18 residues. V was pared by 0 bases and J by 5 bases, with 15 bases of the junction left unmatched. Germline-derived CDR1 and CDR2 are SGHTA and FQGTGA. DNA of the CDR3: TGTGCCAGCAGCTTAACCCCGCCCCAGGGGGGCCTGATTTATGGCTACACCTTC. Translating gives CASSLTPPQGGLIYGYTF.

The DNA of the CDR3 is TGCGCCAGCAGCTTGGCAGGGACAGCTTCCTCCTACGAGCAGTACTTC. It is translated as CASSLAGTASSYEQYF. The J gene is TRBJ2-7, the V gene TRBV5-1; 7 positions match TRBD1. Trimming at V came to 0 bases and at J to 0 bases, leaving 6 bases not matched to a gene. The germline V gene has CDR1 SGHRS and CDR2 YFSETQ. CDR3 size: 16 residues.

CDR3 amino acids: CASSVASGGAYYNEQFF. The CDR3 DNA reads as TGTGCCAGCAGCGTAGCAAGCGGGGGGGCCTATTACAATGAGCAGTTCTTC. The chain recombines TRBV9 with TRBJ2-1, with 10 bases aligning to TRBD2. Per the germline V gene, CDR1 is SGDLS and CDR2 is YYNGEE. V lost 0 bases and J lost 4; bases outside the gene matches: 7. This CDR3 has 17 residues.